One and the same sample provided the 20 T cell receptor beta chains below, sequenced in a study of T cell repertoires in cytomegalovirus infection. What these receptors recognize is not known. TCRdb ran MiXCR on the reads and lists one entry per CDR3 protein. The data contain about 830,000 distinct CDR3 sequences, around a third of them seen just once; the ten biggest clones take up under 15%. The sequenced sample was cultured CD8+ T cells from PBMCs, obtained from culture after CMV antigen stimulation. All receptors derive from a human donor in good health (CMV status not recorded). Some clones in this sample may be carry-over from other donors' samples.

The chain couples TRBV6-1 to TRBJ1-1; D remains unclear. Germline CDR1 and CDR2: MNHNS and SASEGT. The germline V and J ends were trimmed by 2 bases and 2 bases, with 9 bases remaining between them. The CDR3 length is 14 residues. CDR3 nucleotide sequence: TGTGCCAGCAGTGAAATTAGGTCAAACACTGAAGCTTTCTTT. Its translation is CASSEIRSNTEAFF.

The chain couples TRBV27 to TRBJ1-1; perhaps TRBD1 as D (5 bases). The CDR3 runs to 14 residues. Trimming stripped 7 bases from V and 10 bases from J, with 22 bases between. Germline lookup yields CDR1 MNHEY and CDR2 SMNVEV (reference sequence). The CDR3 DNA follows: TGTGCCAGCACTAGACAGCTCGGTGTTCGAGTAGCTTTCTTT. It is translated as CASTRQLGVRVAFF.

The rearrangement joins TRBV18 to TRBJ2-1; 8 bases are shared with TRBD1. CDR3 length equals 14 residues. Unmatched junction bases numbered 6, after V lost 3 bases and J lost 8 bases. CDR1 and CDR2 from the germline V gene are KGHSH and LQKENI. This CDR3 is CASSPDRALDEQFF. CDR3 in DNA: TGTGCCAGCTCACCGGACAGGGCTTTGGATGAGCAGTTCTTC. Using reference TRBV18 and TRBJ2-1 for the parts outside the CDR3, the full variable domain is NAGVMQNPRHLVRRRGQEARLRCSPMKGHSHVYWYRQLPEEGLKFMVYLQKENIIDESGMPKERFSAEFPKEGPSILRIQQVVRGDSAAYFCASSPDRALDEQFFGPGTRLTVL.

The chain recombines TRBV2 with TRBJ2-3; the D gene is possibly TRBD2 (5 bases). Germline V gene data show CDR1 as SNHLY and CDR2 as FYNNEI. CDR3 length equals 16 residues. Between the trimmed V and J ends, which lost 8 bases and 3 bases, there was a span of 21 bases. Here the CDR3 reads CASSPSKRVLTDTQYF. The CDR3 DNA reads TGTGCCAGCTCTCCGAGCAAGAGGGTCTTGACAGATACGCAGTATTTT. Supplemented by reference TRBV2 and TRBJ2-3, the full variable domain reads EPEVTQTPSHQVTQMGQEVILRCVPISNHLYFYWYRQILGQKVEFLVSFYNNEISEKSEIFDDQFSVERPDGSNFTLKIRSTKLEDSAMYFCASSPSKRVLTDTQYFGPGTRLTVL.

Only a few counts were recorded for this clonotype. The chain joins TRBV6-1 to TRBJ2-7, with D maybe TRBD2 (6 bases). From germline, CDR1 is MNHNS and CDR2 SASEGT. The CDR3 extends over 15 amino acids. V was trimmed by 0 bases and J by 2 bases, leaving 11 bases between them. For the CDR3, the DNA is TGTGCCAGCAGTGAAGCGGGGGGATTAGCCTACGAGCAGTACTTC. Encoded protein: CASSEAGGLAYEQYF.

V usage is TRBV12-3 or TRBV12-4 and J usage is TRBJ1-6; unclear D gene. V was pared by 8 bases and J by 8 bases, with 10 bases between. The CDR3 sequence is 12 residues long. The CDR3 coding sequence is TGTGCCAGCCGAGACGGCTATTCACCCCTCCACTTT. Translation gives CASRDGYSPLHF.

The table lists this clonotype with a few counts. The germline gene is not matched at one end of the junction; a read error may be the cause. The CDR3 DNA follows: TGCGCCAGCAGCCAAGTAGGCCGTAGGGGACAGGGGATCTTC. Translated, it gives CASSQVGRRGQGIF. The chain combines TRBV4-1 with TRBJ1-2; 10 nucleotides match TRBD1. In germline, CDR1 is MGHRA, CDR2 YSYEKL. CDR3 length: 14 amino acids.

This clonotype turned up a few times. The chain uses TRBV7-6 and TRBJ1-5, with D possibly matching TRBD1 (6 bases). The germline CDR1 and CDR2 sequences are SGHVS and FNYEAQ. With 5 bases removed from V and 7 bases from J, the gap between germline ends came to 24 bases. The CDR3 consists of 17 residues. CDR3 coding DNA: TGTGCCAGCAGCCAACTGGATGGGGGGGCGGATATCCAGCCCCAGCATTTT. Translating it yields CASSQLDGGADIQPQHF.

This clonotype was detected ten times or more. J is TRBJ2-7 and V is TRBV7-9; a possible D gene is TRBD2 (5 bases). This CDR3 comprises 16 residues. Germline V gene sequence: CDR1 SEHNR, CDR2 FQNEAQ (reference sequence). V was pared by 5 bases and J by 9 bases, with 26 bases between. The CDR3 loop reads CASSPTVTNHDHAQYF. For the CDR3, the DNA is TGTGCCAGCAGCCCCACGGTGACTAACCATGACCACGCGCAGTACTTC.

About this clonotype: A read error may explain this, as a much larger clone is one base away. The genes are TRBV7-8 and TRBJ2-1, with D hard to call. This CDR3 is 14 amino acids long. Trimming left V 3 bases short and J 4 bases short, with 10 bases between. CDR1 is SGHVS and CDR2 is FQNEAQ in the germline V gene. CDR3 nucleotide sequence: TGTGCCAGCAGCTTGTGGCTGAAGTACAATGAGCAGTTCTTC. Translating gives CASSLWLKYNEQFF.

The chain carries TRBV12-3 or TRBV12-4 and TRBJ1-5; D is possibly TRBD1 (6 bases). The V and J ends lost 3 bases and 6 bases respectively, with 15 bases between them. The CDR3 extends over 15 amino acids. As DNA, the CDR3 is TGTGCCAGCAGTTTTTGGGACACCCCCATTCAGCCCCAGCATTTT. Protein sequence: CASSFWDTPIQPQHF.

The chain has TRBV6-6 and TRBJ2-5; 7 bases align to TRBD1. This CDR3 is 17 amino acids long. The V segment lost 7 bases and the J segment 5 bases; nucleotides outside the gene matches: 19. Germline V CDR1 and CDR2: MNHNY, SVGAGI (reference sequence). The CDR3 sequence is CASTASIRGGASETQYF. The CDR3 nucleotides are TGTGCCAGCACCGCCAGTATTAGAGGGGGCGCGTCGGAGACCCAGTACTTC.

Details on this clonotype: The junction departs from germline at one end; a sequencing error may be responsible. The J gene is TRBJ2-3, the V gene TRBV6-1; 7 bases agree with TRBD2. This CDR3 spans 14 amino acids. Germline lookup yields CDR1 MNHNS and CDR2 SASEGT. This CDR3 reads CASSEASSGDTQYF. The DNA of the CDR3 is TGTGCCAGCAGCGAAGCATCTAGCGGAGATACGCAGTATTTT.

In this sample, this clonotype turned up many times. The chain links TRBV12-3 or TRBV12-4 to TRBJ2-1; the D gene is possibly TRBD1 (6 bases). The CDR3 covers 15 residues. V lost 2 bases, J lost 5 bases, and 13 bases lay in between. The CDR3 region has the DNA TGTGCCAGCAGTTTAATAGGGGGTGTGGACAATGAGCAGTTCTTC. This sequence encodes CASSLIGGVDNEQFF.

This clonotype has just a few counts. This chain uses TRBV7-6 with TRBJ1-4; D possibly corresponds to TRBD1 (5 bases). CDR1 is SGHVS, CDR2 FNYEAQ, per germline. The CDR3 runs to 18 residues. V lost 3 bases and J lost 3, with 20 bases in between. In DNA form, the CDR3 reads TGTGCCAGCAGCTTCGAATCCTCGGGACTGATTTCTAATGAAAAACTGTTTTTT. This sequence encodes CASSFESSGLISNEKLFF.

The chain carries TRBV6-8 and TRBJ2-7, with 9 bases that match TRBD2. The CDR3 covers 16 residues. Germline CDR1 is MNHGY and CDR2 is SAAAGT. After removal of 0 bases from V and 6 bases from J, the junction contained 9 bases not matched to a gene. The CDR3: CASSYSKLAGYCEQYF. The CDR3 nucleotides read TGTGCCAGCAGTTACTCGAAGCTAGCGGGGTACTGCGAGCAGTACTTC.

The chain employs TRBV6-2 or TRBV6-3 and TRBJ1-6; the match to TRBD1 covers 11 bases. Germline assignment: CDR1 MNHEY and CDR2 SVGEGT. The CDR3 sequence is 15 residues long. V shed 6 bases and J 7 bases; nucleotides not matched to a gene: 5. CDR3 protein: CASRDRGLKNSPLHF. The CDR3 DNA is TGTGCCAGCAGGGACAGGGGGCTGAAAAATTCACCCCTCCACTTT.

This clonotype was seen a few times. The CDR3 sequence: CASSPGKDTQYF. The CDR3 DNA is TGTGCCAGCAGCCCAGGGAAAGATACGCAGTATTTT. This sequence joins TRBV27 and TRBJ2-3, with TRBD1 as a possible D gene (5 bases). V was cut by 6 bases and J by 5 bases, with 9 bases left in between. This CDR3 has 12 residues. Germline V gene data show CDR1 as MNHEY and CDR2 as SMNVEV (reference sequence).

J is TRBJ2-7 and V is TRBV2; 7 bases map to TRBD1. Trimming at V came to 4 bases and at J to 0 bases, leaving 6 bases not matched to a gene. This CDR3 has 15 residues. Germline values: CDR1 SNHLY, CDR2 FYNNEI. The CDR3 DNA sequence: TGTGCCAGCAGTGGGCAGGGGGATCCCTCCTACGAGCAGTACTTC. Its translation: CASSGQGDPSYEQYF.

This clonotype appeared many times. V is TRBV7-8 and J is TRBJ2-5, with 9 bases lining up with TRBD1. The V gene end was trimmed by 2 bases and the J gene end by 1 base; junction bases not matched to a gene: 5. This CDR3 region has 16 residues. Germline assignment: CDR1 SGHVS and CDR2 FQNEAQ. The CDR3 bases are TGTGCCAGCAGCTTACGTAGGGACAGGGCCCAAGAGACCCAGTACTTC. This encodes CASSLRRDRAQETQYF.